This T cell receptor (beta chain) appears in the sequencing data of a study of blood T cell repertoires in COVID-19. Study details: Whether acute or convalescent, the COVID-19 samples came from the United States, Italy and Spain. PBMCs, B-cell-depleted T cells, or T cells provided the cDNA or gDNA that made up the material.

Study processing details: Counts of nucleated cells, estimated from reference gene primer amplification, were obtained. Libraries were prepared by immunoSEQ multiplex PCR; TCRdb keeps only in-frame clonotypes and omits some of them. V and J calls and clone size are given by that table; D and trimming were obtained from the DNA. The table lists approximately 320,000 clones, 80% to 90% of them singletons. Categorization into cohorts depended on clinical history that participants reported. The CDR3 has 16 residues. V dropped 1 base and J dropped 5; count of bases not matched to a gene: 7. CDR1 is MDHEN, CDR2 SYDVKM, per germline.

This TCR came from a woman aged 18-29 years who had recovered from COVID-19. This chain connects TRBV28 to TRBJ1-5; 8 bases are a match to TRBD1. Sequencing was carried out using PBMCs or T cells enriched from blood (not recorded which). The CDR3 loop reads CASSLSGRGLYQPQHF. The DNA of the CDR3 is TGTGCCAGCAGTTTATCCGGCAGGGGGCTTTATCAGCCCCAGCATTTT.